A selection of T cell receptor beta chains follows, all from one sample in a study of T cell responses to AZD1222 COVID-19 vaccine. TCRdb's table, derived via immunoSEQ multiplex PCR, lists solely in-frame clones and lacks some. Among roughly 90,000 clones, approximately 90% were seen once, and the ten largest hold 5.3%. Sample: peripheral blood, taken 28 days after the second AZD1222 dose. Receptor source: an adult who received the AZD1222 COVID-19 vaccine. The CDR3 runs from the conserved cysteine through the conserved F or W. The D gene is left open where the match is weak.

J gene | D gene | V gene | CDR3 protein
TRBJ2-5 | - | TRBV14 | CASSQDPEETQYF
TRBJ2-5 | - | TRBV4-1 | CASSQDMVWETQYF
TRBJ1-6 | TRBD1 | TRBV10-3 | CANQDRADSPLHF
TRBJ2-7 | - | TRBV7-9 | CASSVGLARTIHEQYF
TRBJ2-3 | - | TRBV4-1 | CASSQDRGQTLDTQYF
TRBJ2-3 | TRBD2 | TRBV6-4 | CASSDRGLASTDTQYF
TRBJ2-1 | TRBD1 | TRBV18 | CASSPRQGLGNEQFF
TRBJ1-2 | TRBD1 | TRBV15 | CATSSTGGGFWGYTF
TRBJ1-1 | - | TRBV6-5 | CASSKSGGLNTEAFF
TRBJ1-2 | - | TRBV20-1 | CSASGGQGYGYTF
TRBJ2-1 | - | TRBV5-1 | CASSQTSSYNEQFF
TRBJ1-6 | - | TRBV10-2 | CASSRMGSRSPLHF
TRBJ2-5 | TRBD2 | TRBV4-1 | CASSQAGGPETQYF
TRBJ1-1 | - | TRBV4-1 | CASSQVPGMNTEAFF
TRBJ1-2 | - | TRBV7-9 | CASSLANANGYTF
TRBJ1-1 | - | TRBV7-9 | CASSLVVGGSAEAFF
TRBJ2-7 | TRBD1 | TRBV11-3 | CASSLALHRGRYEQYF
TRBJ1-2 | - | TRBV24-1 | CATSQGGATNYGYTF
TRBJ1-1 | - | TRBV9 | CASSVDFGGQNTEAFF
TRBJ1-5 | TRBD1 | TRBV29-1 | CSVEKFKREGANSNQPQHF
TRBJ2-6 | - | TRBV6-5 | CASSYGRLPGANVLTF
TRBJ2-3 | - | TRBV9 | CASSVDVADTQYF
TRBJ2-4 | - | TRBV19 | CATQGPGAKNIQYF
TRBJ2-2 | TRBD2 | TRBV4-1 | CASSLSSGAVTGELFF
TRBJ1-5 | - | TRBV5-6 | CASSLAGFYSNQPQHF
TRBJ2-1 | - | TRBV9 | CASSGTGLVVDEQFF